The 25 T cell receptor beta chains listed next were all sequenced from one sample in a study of T-cell reconstitution after alpha-beta-depleted transplantation in children. Preparation of the TCRbeta library was carried out with unique molecular identifiers. TCRdb re-called the PCR reads through MiXCR, storing one row per CDR3 protein. The sample gives 490,000 or so distinct CDR3 sequences, roughly an eighth of which show up once; about 5% is in the top ten. Sequencing used PBMCs from the stem cell graft donor, obtained from the stem cell graft. These receptor sequences come from a human donor who donated a stem cell graft to a child with combined immunodeficiency.

This chain connects TRBV11-2 to TRBJ2-2, with D possibly matching TRBD2 (6 bases). Trimming took 1 base from V and 5 from J, leaving 11 bases between them. Germline V gene lookup returns CDR1 SGHAT and CDR2 FQNNGV. This CDR3 is 15 amino acids long. DNA for the CDR3: TGTGCCAGCAGCTTAGCCAGGGCGGGGACCGGGGAGCTGTTTTTT. Its protein is CASSLARAGTGELFF.

This clonotype was observed a few times. This CDR3 is CATSREGSGDPEQYF. As DNA, the CDR3 is TGTGCCACCAGCAGAGAGGGGTCCGGGGACCCCGAGCAGTACTTC. This chain uses TRBV15 with TRBJ2-7; either TRBD1 or TRBD2 may supply D (5 bases each). CDR1 and CDR2 from the germline V gene are LNHNV and YYDKDF (reference sequence). Trimming left V 0 bases short and J 6 bases short, with 15 bases between. This CDR3 region has 15 residues.

This clonotype was seen at least ten times. V gene TRBV6-1 combines with J gene TRBJ2-3, with TRBD2 matching over 7 bases. The germline V gene encodes CDR1 MNHNS and CDR2 SASEGT. Trimming removed 1 base from V and 1 base from J; junction bases left unmatched: 2. The CDR3 loop spans 15 amino acids. The chain's CDR3 is CASSEGAGGTDTQYF. DNA of the CDR3: TGTGCCAGCAGTGAAGGGGCGGGGGGCACAGATACGCAGTATTTT.

Only a few counts were recorded for this clonotype. The CDR3 nucleotides read TGTGCCAGCAGTGGACATGGGAACACCGGGGAGCTGTTTTTT. Translating it yields CASSGHGNTGELFF. V usage is TRBV27 and J usage is TRBJ2-2; D may be TRBD1 (5 bases). The V gene's germline CDR1 is MNHEY and CDR2 SMNVEV (reference sequence). Trimming pared 5 bases from V and 1 base from J, leaving 8 bases between. The CDR3 runs to 14 residues.

This clonotype has at least ten counts. The chain combines TRBV5-1 with TRBJ2-3, with no clear D. Trimming took 4 bases from V and 2 from J, leaving 11 bases between them. CDR1 is SGHRS, CDR2 YFSETQ, per germline. There are 14 residues in the CDR3. The CDR3 DNA is TGCGCCAGCAGCCTGTCCGACCACACAGATACGCAGTATTTT. This translates into CASSLSDHTDTQYF.

The genes are TRBV16 and TRBJ2-5; a weak D match, TRBD1 (6 bases). The CDR3 is made up of 16 amino acids. Germline V CDR1 and CDR2: KGHSY, FQNENV. Trimming left V 7 bases short and J 2 bases short, with 20 bases between. CDR3 sequence (DNA): TGTGCCAGCATCACGAGGGGCCAGGGGCGGCAAGAGACCCAGTACTTC. Its translation is CASITRGQGRQETQYF.

This clonotype was seen many times. The chain links TRBV12-3 or TRBV12-4 to TRBJ2-7, with a weak D call TRBD1 (6 bases). The V gene lost 5 bases and the J gene lost 4 bases, with 9 bases spanning the gap. This CDR3 spans 12 amino acids. The CDR3 spells CASSIQGYEQYF. CDR3 in DNA: TGTGCCAGCAGTATACAGGGATACGAGCAGTACTTC.

The rearrangement links TRBV30 to TRBJ2-6; D gene ambiguous. The CDR3 contains 11 residues. Germline CDR1 GTSNPN, CDR2 SVGIG (reference sequence). V was pared by 4 bases and J by 4 bases, with 2 bases between. The chain's CDR3 is CAWKGANVLTF. The CDR3, as DNA: TGTGCCTGGAAAGGGGCCAACGTCCTGACTTTC.

CDR3 in amino acids: CASTQGSIGTQYF. CDR3 DNA sequence: TGTGCCAGCACGCAGGGGAGTATTGGGACCCAGTACTTC. The genes are TRBV28 and TRBJ2-5, with D possibly TRBD1 on 6 matching bases. Trimming pared 7 bases from V and 7 bases from J, leaving 16 bases between. Germline loops: CDR1 MDHEN, CDR2 SYDVKM. This CDR3 has 13 amino acids.

In its sample, this clonotype was seen many times. V and J are TRBV5-1 and TRBJ2-2, with TRBD1 matching 7 bases. The germline V gene encodes CDR1 SGHRS and CDR2 YFSETQ. The CDR3 covers 15 residues. V trimming: 7 bases; J trimming: 2 bases; junction bases outside the gene matches: 8. The CDR3 nucleotides read TGCGCCAGCCGCCCGACAGGGCTTAACACCGGGGAGCTGTTTTTT. Amino acid sequence: CASRPTGLNTGELFF.

This clonotype showed up many times. The CDR3 DNA reads as TGTGCCACCAGTGATTCGGAGACCCAGTACTTC. This codes for CATSDSETQYF. The rearrangement uses TRBV24-1 and TRBJ2-5; no definite D call. V was pared by 2 bases and J by 5 bases, with 2 bases between. The CDR3 runs 11 residues. CDR1 is KGHDR and CDR2 is SFDVKD in the germline V gene.

This clonotype has a count of ten or more. J is TRBJ2-7 and V is TRBV4-3; a weak D match, TRBD1 (5 bases). The CDR3 loop spans 17 amino acids. Germline V lookup: CDR1 LGHNA, CDR2 YSLEER. The V end lost 0 bases, the J end lost 1 base, and 16 bases lay between the germline ends. This CDR3 is CASSQERGIWSSYEQYF. In DNA form, the CDR3 reads TGCGCCAGCAGCCAAGAAAGGGGTATATGGAGTTCCTACGAGCAGTACTTC.

The chain has TRBV5-6 and TRBJ2-3; D is possibly TRBD1 (5 bases). V was trimmed by 7 bases and J by 0 bases, leaving 18 bases between them. The CDR3 extends over 16 amino acids. Germline V CDR1 and CDR2: SGHDT, YYEEEE. The CDR3 sequence is CASSGATGFSTDTQYF. CDR3 nucleotides: TGTGCCAGCTCGGGTGCAACAGGATTTAGCACAGATACGCAGTATTTT.

This clonotype occurred a few times. V is TRBV6-5 and J is TRBJ2-1; no definite D call. The CDR3 loop spans 15 amino acids. The germline gives CDR1 MNHEY, CDR2 SVGAGI. V was shortened by 2 bases and J by 4 bases, with 12 bases between the two germline ends. The CDR3 here is CASSYHVGRYNEQFF. CDR3 DNA sequence: TGTGCCAGCAGTTACCACGTGGGCAGATACAATGAGCAGTTCTTC.

This clonotype was observed a few times. This chain connects TRBV3-1 to TRBJ2-5, with no clear D. Germline CDR1 is LGHDT and CDR2 is YNNKEL (reference sequence). The CDR3 runs to 11 residues. V shed 6 bases and J shed 4 bases, with 6 bases lying between them. The DNA for the CDR3 is TGTGCCAGCAGGACGACAGAGACCCAGTACTTC. It encodes CASRTTETQYF.

This clonotype was recorded many times. V gene TRBV24-1 combines with J gene TRBJ2-5, with 7 bases fitting TRBD2. This CDR3 comprises 14 residues. The V and J ends lost 1 base and 5 bases, in that order; junction bases with no gene match: 3. Germline CDR1 and CDR2: KGHDR and SFDVKD. In DNA form, the CDR3 reads TGTGCCACCAGTGATTTAAACGGGGGGGAGACCCAGTACTTC. The encoded protein is CATSDLNGGETQYF.

The CDR3 nucleotides are TGTGCCAGCAGCACCCCTTTAGAGACCCAGTACTTC. The encoded protein is CASSTPLETQYF. The chain links TRBV13 to TRBJ2-5; D unclear. Looked up from germline, CDR1 is PRHDT and CDR2 is FYEKMQ (reference sequence). Trimming shortened V by 5 bases and J by 4 bases, and 8 bases separated the two germline ends. This CDR3 region has 12 residues. Full variable domain (remainder filled in from reference TRBV13 and TRBJ2-5): AAGVIQSPRHLIKEKRETATLKCYPIPRHDTVYWYQQGPGQDPQFLISFYEKMQSDKGSIPDRFSAQQFSDYHSELNMSSLELGDSALYFCASSTPLETQYFGPGTRLLVL.

This clonotype was counted at least ten times. The chain recombines TRBV29-1 with TRBJ1-1; 9 bases align to TRBD1. Trimming removed 7 bases from V and 5 bases from J; junction bases left unmatched: 8. The V gene's germline CDR1 is SQVTM and CDR2 ANQGSEA. The CDR3 loop spans 13 amino acids. The CDR3 is CSAADRGGTEAFF. CDR3 nucleotide sequence: TGCAGCGCTGCAGACAGGGGGGGGACTGAAGCTTTCTTT.

This clonotype has a handful of counts. This chain joins TRBV24-1 and TRBJ2-3; possibly TRBD1 for D (7 bases). CDR3 size: 16 residues. The V end lost 3 bases, the J end lost 1 base, and 13 bases lay between the germline ends. Germline-derived CDR1 and CDR2 are KGHDR and SFDVKD. The CDR3 here is CATSDRGTVGTDTQYF. In DNA form, the CDR3 reads TGTGCCACCAGTGATCGCGGGACAGTGGGCACAGATACGCAGTATTTT.

In this sample, this clonotype turned up a few times. One end of the junction fails to match germline, which may point to a read error. The chain combines TRBV5-1 with TRBJ2-3; TRBD1 matches 7 bases. Germline-derived CDR1 and CDR2 are SGHRS and YFSETQ. This CDR3 comprises 14 residues. CDR3 amino acids: CASRLDRTLDTQYF. CDR3 nucleotide sequence: TGCGCCAGCAGGTTGGACAGGACCCTAGATACGCAGTATTTT.

The rearrangement links TRBV27 to TRBJ2-7; a weak D match, TRBD1 (6 bases). Between the trimmed V and J ends, which lost 4 bases and 2 bases, there was a span of 12 bases. The CDR3 loop spans 14 amino acids. In germline, CDR1 is MNHEY, CDR2 SMNVEV (reference sequence). For the CDR3, the DNA is TGTGCCAGCAGTTACGACAGGCTAACCTACGAGCAGTACTTC. Translating it yields CASSYDRLTYEQYF.

This CDR3 is CASSLAGHTSQPQHF. The CDR3 bases are TGTGCCAGCAGCTTAGCCGGCCACACAAGTCAGCCCCAGCATTTT. The chain is built from TRBV7-9 and TRBJ1-5; D not certain. The V end was cut by 0 bases, the J end by 6 bases, with 12 bases between. Germline CDR1 reads SEHNR; CDR2 reads FQNEAQ (reference sequence). The CDR3 runs to 15 residues. Complete variable domain (other parts from reference TRBV7-9 and TRBJ1-5): DTGVSQNPRHKITKRGQNVTFRCDPISEHNRLYWYRQTLGQGPEFLTYFQNEAQLEKSRLLSDRFSAERPKGSFSTLEIQRTEQGDSAMYLCASSLAGHTSQPQHFGDGTRLSIL.

V is TRBV15 and J is TRBJ2-1; possibly TRBD1 or TRBD2 for D (5 bases each). V was pared by 9 bases and J by 9 bases, with 15 bases between. CDR1 and CDR2 from the germline V gene are LNHNV and YYDKDF (reference sequence). The CDR3 loop spans 12 amino acids. CDR3 in amino acids: CATGAGRVEQFF. The CDR3 DNA sequence: TGTGCCACAGGGGCAGGGCGGGTTGAGCAGTTCTTC. The full variable domain, with the rest looked up from reference TRBV15 and TRBJ2-1, is DAMVIQNPRYQVTQFGKPVTLSCSQTLNHNVMYWYQQKSSQAPKLLFHYYDKDFNNEADTPDNFQSRRPNTSFCFLDIRSPGLGDTAMYLCATGAGRVEQFFGPGTRLTVL.

This clonotype was seen more than once but under ten times. The chain couples TRBV7-2 to TRBJ2-5; D gene unclear. The germline V gene has CDR1 SGHTA and CDR2 FQGNSA. V was pared by 0 bases and J by 2 bases, with 10 bases between. The CDR3 consists of 15 residues. The CDR3 is CASSLARQLQETQYF. CDR3 sequence (DNA): TGTGCCAGCAGCTTAGCGCGGCAGCTACAAGAGACCCAGTACTTC.

The chain links TRBV7-2 to TRBJ2-3; TRBD2 agrees at 9 bases. Germline CDR1 SGHTA, CDR2 FQGNSA. The V gene end was trimmed by 3 bases and the J gene end by 5 bases; junction bases not matched to a gene: 3. This CDR3 has 14 residues. CDR3 sequence: CASSLTSGIDTQYF. In DNA, the CDR3 is TGTGCCAGCAGCTTGACTAGCGGCATAGATACGCAGTATTTT.